The 15 T cell receptor beta chains below were found in one sample sequenced in a study of blood T cell repertoires in COVID-19. The protocol was immunoSEQ multiplex PCR, while the TCRdb copy is restricted to in-frame clones and leaves out a portion. The sample carries roughly 97,000 clones, roughly 84% recorded once. The material sequenced was peripheral blood. Receptor source: a man aged 60 to 75 with acute or convalescent COVID-19.

The rearrangement uses TRBV19 and TRBJ2-3; 12 bases map to TRBD2. Germline CDR1 reads LNHDA; CDR2 reads SQIVND (reference sequence). The CDR3 totals 16 residues. J was trimmed by 2 bases and V by 6 bases; bases with no gene match: 6. The CDR3, as DNA: TGTGCCAGTAGACACCCTAGCGGGAGGGCCACAGATACGCAGTATTTT. Encoded protein: CASRHPSGRATDTQYF.

The V call is TRBV2, the J call TRBJ2-7; TRBD1 agrees at 7 bases. With 4 bases clipped from V and 1 base from J, the junction kept 1 base outside the gene matches. This CDR3 contains 13 residues. The germline gives CDR1 SNHLY, CDR2 FYNNEI. DNA for the CDR3: TGTGCCAGCAGTGGGACAGGATCCTACGAGCAGTACGTC. Its protein is CASSGTGSYEQYV.

This chain links TRBV5-4 with TRBJ2-5; possible D gene TRBD2, 7 bases. The length of the CDR3 is 15 residues. Per the germline V gene, CDR1 is SGHNT and CDR2 is YYREEE (reference sequence). V dropped 0 bases and J dropped 5 bases, with 14 bases sitting between them. In DNA, the CDR3 is TGTGCCAGCAGCTTGGTACGGGGGGCTGGGGAGACCCAGTACTTC. It is translated as CASSLVRGAGETQYF.

In DNA, the CDR3 is TGTGCCAGCAGTTTATTGGGGCAGGGGTTATACAATGAGCAGTTCTTC. Translating it yields CASSLLGQGLYNEQFF. The V gene is TRBV28, the J gene TRBJ2-1; a weak D match, TRBD1 (6 bases). The CDR3 covers 16 residues. The germline V and J ends were trimmed by 1 base and 4 bases, with 14 bases remaining between them. From germline, CDR1 is MDHEN and CDR2 SYDVKM.

This chain links TRBV14 with TRBJ1-1; D is ambiguous. Germline V gives CDR1 SGHDN, CDR2 FVKESK. The CDR3 contains 14 residues. The V and J ends lost 4 bases and 1 base respectively, with 10 bases between them. The CDR3 DNA follows: TGTGCCAGCAGCCCCCAGGTGGGGAACACTGAAGCTTTCTTT. Its protein is CASSPQVGNTEAFF.

The CDR3 DNA reads as TGTGCCAGCAGTGACGACAGAAAGGAGACCCAGTACTTC. It codes for CASSDDRKETQYF. J is TRBJ2-5 and V is TRBV2; D possibly corresponds to TRBD1 (5 bases). Germline CDR1 SNHLY, CDR2 FYNNEI. V was shortened by 3 bases and J by 5 bases, with 10 bases between the two germline ends. The CDR3 has 13 residues. The complete variable domain, with remaining parts taken from reference TRBV2 and TRBJ2-5, reads EPEVTQTPSHQVTQMGQEVILRCVPISNHLYFYWYRQILGQKVEFLVSFYNNEISEKSEIFDDQFSVERPDGSNFTLKIRSTKLEDSAMYFCASSDDRKETQYFGPGTRLLVL.

This clone showed up just once. The CDR3 is CAIREGQGKWSTEAFF. As DNA, the CDR3 is TGTGCCATCAGGGAGGGACAGGGAAAGTGGAGCACTGAAGCTTTCTTT. The rearrangement links TRBV10-3 to TRBJ1-1, with 9 bases aligning to TRBD1. V dropped 6 bases and J dropped 4; count of bases not matched to a gene: 12. Looked up from germline, CDR1 is ENHRY and CDR2 is SYGVKD. This CDR3 has 16 residues.

This clone occurred once. The chain employs TRBV15 and TRBJ1-2; D ambiguous. CDR3 length equals 13 residues. Per germline, CDR1 LNHNV and CDR2 YYDKDF (reference sequence). V was cut by 0 bases and J by 6 bases, with 8 bases left in between. The DNA for the CDR3 is TGTGCCACCAGCAGAGATAGGAGGGATGGCTACACCTTC. Its translation is CATSRDRRDGYTF.

This chain connects TRBV27 to TRBJ2-7; 16 nucleotides match TRBD2. Germline CDR1 and CDR2: MNHEY and SMNVEV (reference sequence). J lost 0 bases, V lost 5 bases, and 10 bases had no gene match. This CDR3 has 19 residues. CDR3 residues: CASSPTGLAGGGLSYEQYF. The CDR3 DNA reads as TGTGCCAGCAGTCCAACGGGACTAGCGGGAGGGGGACTCTCCTACGAGCAGTACTTC.

The chain has TRBV27 and TRBJ1-3; D possibly corresponds to TRBD1 (5 bases). This CDR3 spans 14 amino acids. V lost 3 bases and J lost 4, with 10 bases in between. CDR1 and CDR2 from the germline V gene are MNHEY and SMNVEV (reference sequence). The CDR3 coding sequence is TGTGCCAGCAGTTTCGGGGGATCCGGAAACACCATATATTTT. Translation: CASSFGGSGNTIYF.

The chain employs TRBV3-1 (or the pseudogene TRBV3-2) and TRBJ1-1, with D perhaps TRBD1 (6 bases). V shed 1 base and J shed 1 base, with 7 bases lying between them. The CDR3 totals 14 residues. Germline V gene lookup returns CDR1 LGHDT and CDR2 YNNKEL (reference sequence). CDR3 in DNA: TGTGCCAGCAGCCAAGGGGGGCGGAACACTGAAGCTTTCTTT. This gives the protein CASSQGGRNTEAFF.

The CDR3 is CASSLGQLYEQYF. The DNA for the CDR3 is TGTGCCAGCAGCCTGGGACAGCTCTACGAGCAGTACTTC. The chain employs TRBV11-2 and TRBJ2-7, with TRBD1 matching over 7 bases. Germline lookup yields CDR1 SGHAT and CDR2 FQNNGV. The V and J ends lost 5 bases and 3 bases, in that order; junction bases with no gene match: 4. The length of the CDR3 is 13 residues.

This rearrangement joins TRBV5-1 to TRBJ1-1, with 7 bases identical to TRBD1. The V and J ends lost 4 bases and 2 bases, in that order; junction bases with no gene match: 2. The CDR3 is 13 amino acids. Germline values: CDR1 SGHRS, CDR2 YFSETQ. CDR3 nucleotide sequence: TGCGCCAGCAGCCGGGACAGAAACACTGAAGCTTTCTTT. Translation: CASSRDRNTEAFF.

The table lists this clone with a count of one. The chain employs TRBV14 and TRBJ2-5; TRBD2 might be the D (5 bases). Germline V CDR1 and CDR2: SGHDN, FVKESK. Trimming pared 0 bases from V and 0 bases from J, leaving 8 bases between. CDR3 length: 15 residues. The CDR3 loop is CASSQDRGYQETQYF. The DNA of the CDR3 is TGTGCCAGCAGCCAAGATCGAGGGTACCAAGAGACCCAGTACTTC.

This chain uses TRBV14 with TRBJ1-1; perhaps TRBD1 as D (5 bases). V shed 0 bases and J shed 0 bases, with 8 bases lying between them. Looked up from germline, CDR1 is SGHDN and CDR2 is FVKESK. The CDR3 has 15 amino acids. The CDR3 region has the DNA TGTGCCAGCAGCCAAGAGGGGGGGGTGAACACTGAAGCTTTCTTT. Its protein is CASSQEGGVNTEAFF. The entire variable domain, with the rest obtained from reference TRBV14 and TRBJ1-1, is as follows: EAGVTQFPSHSVIEKGQTVTLRCDPISGHDNLYWYRRVMGKEIKFLLHFVKESKQDESGMPNNRFLAERTGGTYSTLKVQPAELEDSGVYFCASSQEGGVNTEAFFGQGTRLTVV.